The present entry profiles one T cell receptor beta chain with its context. Germline CDR1 SGHDN, CDR2 FVKESK. V gave up 4 bases and J gave up 3 bases, with 27 bases separating them. The CDR3 extends over 19 amino acids. The source of the sample is a study of CD8 T cells in Susac syndrome. The RNA, about 0.45 to 1 ug, was put through reverse transcription using random hexamers. Coverage of TCR beta CDR3 amplification by immunoSEQ multiplex PCR extended to 54 Vbeta and 13 Jbeta. Each CDR3 protein gets one entry after TCRdb re-called the immunoSEQ multiplex PCR reads with MiXCR. The sample yields about 200,000 distinct CDR3 sequences, roughly 92% seen once.

The origin of this receptor is a human donor in good health. Sequencing input: CD4+ T cells from PBMCs. The chain combines TRBV14 with TRBJ1-1; D is possibly TRBD1 (5 bases). The CDR3 DNA is TGTGCCAGCAGCCCCTTTTCGGGGCGCCCGTCCTTGCAGTACACTGAAGCTTTCTTT. This translates into CASSPFSGRPSLQYTEAFF.